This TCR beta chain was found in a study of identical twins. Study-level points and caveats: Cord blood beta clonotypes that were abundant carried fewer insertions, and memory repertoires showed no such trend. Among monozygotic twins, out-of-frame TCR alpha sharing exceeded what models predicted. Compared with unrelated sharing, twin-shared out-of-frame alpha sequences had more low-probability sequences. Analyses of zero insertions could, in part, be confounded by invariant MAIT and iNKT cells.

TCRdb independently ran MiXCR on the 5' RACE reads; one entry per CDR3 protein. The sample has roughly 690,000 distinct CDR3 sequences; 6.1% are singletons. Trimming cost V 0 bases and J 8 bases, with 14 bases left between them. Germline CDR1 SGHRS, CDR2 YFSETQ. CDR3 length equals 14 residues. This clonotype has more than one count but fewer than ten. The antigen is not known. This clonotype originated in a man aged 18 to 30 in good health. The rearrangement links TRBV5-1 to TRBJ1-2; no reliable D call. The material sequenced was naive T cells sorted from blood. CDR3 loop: CASSLAWEGGGYTF. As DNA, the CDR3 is TGCGCCAGCAGCTTGGCCTGGGAGGGCGGCGGCTACACCTTC.